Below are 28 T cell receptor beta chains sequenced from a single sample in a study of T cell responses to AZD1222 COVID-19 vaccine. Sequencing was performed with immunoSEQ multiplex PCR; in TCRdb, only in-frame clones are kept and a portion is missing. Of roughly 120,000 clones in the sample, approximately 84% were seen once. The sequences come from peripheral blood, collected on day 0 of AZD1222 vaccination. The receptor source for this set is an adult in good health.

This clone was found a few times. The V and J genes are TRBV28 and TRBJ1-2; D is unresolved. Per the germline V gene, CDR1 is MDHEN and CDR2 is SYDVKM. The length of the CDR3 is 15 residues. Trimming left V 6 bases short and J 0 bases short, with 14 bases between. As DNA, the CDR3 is TGTGCCAGCAGCCGCCCGACGGTATCTAACTATGGCTACACCTTC. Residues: CASSRPTVSNYGYTF.

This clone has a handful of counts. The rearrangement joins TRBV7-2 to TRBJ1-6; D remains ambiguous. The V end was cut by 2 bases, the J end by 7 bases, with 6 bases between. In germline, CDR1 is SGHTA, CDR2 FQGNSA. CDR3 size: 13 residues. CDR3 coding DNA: TGTGCCAGCAGCTTAAGCGCAAATTCACCCCTCCACTTT. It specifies CASSLSANSPLHF.

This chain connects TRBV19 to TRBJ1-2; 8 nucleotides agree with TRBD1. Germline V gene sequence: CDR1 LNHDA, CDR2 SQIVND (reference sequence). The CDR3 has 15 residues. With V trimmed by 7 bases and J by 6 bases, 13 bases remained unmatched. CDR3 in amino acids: CASTGGQGVANGYTF. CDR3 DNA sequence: TGTGCCAGTACCGGCGGACAGGGAGTCGCTAATGGCTACACCTTC.

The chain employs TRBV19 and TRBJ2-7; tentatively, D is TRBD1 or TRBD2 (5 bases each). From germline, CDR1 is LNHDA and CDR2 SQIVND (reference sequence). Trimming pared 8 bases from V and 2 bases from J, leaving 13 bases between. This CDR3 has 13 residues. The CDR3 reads CASWGEGTYEQYF. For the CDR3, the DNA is TGTGCCAGTTGGGGCGAGGGAACCTACGAGCAGTACTTC.

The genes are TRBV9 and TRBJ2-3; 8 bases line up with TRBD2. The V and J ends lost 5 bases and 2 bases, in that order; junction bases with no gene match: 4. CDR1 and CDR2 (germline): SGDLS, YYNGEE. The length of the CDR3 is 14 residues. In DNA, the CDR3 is TGTGCCAGCAGTTTACTAGCGGCCACAGATACGCAGTATTTT. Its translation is CASSLLAATDTQYF. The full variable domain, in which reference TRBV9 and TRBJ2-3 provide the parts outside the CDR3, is DSGVTQTPKHLITATGQRVTLRCSPRSGDLSVYWYQQSLDQGLQFLIQYYNGEERAKGNILERFSAQQFPDLHSELNLSSLELGDSALYFCASSLLAATDTQYFGPGTRLTVL.

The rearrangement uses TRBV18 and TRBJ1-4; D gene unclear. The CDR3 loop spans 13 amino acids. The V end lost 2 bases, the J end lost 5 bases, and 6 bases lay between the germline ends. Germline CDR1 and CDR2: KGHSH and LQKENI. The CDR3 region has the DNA TGTGCCAGCTCACCAGAGGTGAATGAAAAACTGTTTTTT. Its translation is CASSPEVNEKLFF.

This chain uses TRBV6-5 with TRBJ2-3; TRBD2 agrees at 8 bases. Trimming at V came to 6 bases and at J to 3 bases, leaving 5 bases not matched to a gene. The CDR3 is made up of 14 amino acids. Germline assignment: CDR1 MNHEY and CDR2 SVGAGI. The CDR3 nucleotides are TGTGCCAGCAGGCCGGGACTAGTAACAGATACGCAGTATTTT. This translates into CASRPGLVTDTQYF.

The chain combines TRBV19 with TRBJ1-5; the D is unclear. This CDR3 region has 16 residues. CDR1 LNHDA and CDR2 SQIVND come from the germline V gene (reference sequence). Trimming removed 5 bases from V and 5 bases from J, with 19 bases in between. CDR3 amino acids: CASSQAAETGDQPQHF. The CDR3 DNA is TGTGCCAGTAGTCAAGCCGCGGAGACCGGCGATCAGCCCCAGCATTTT.

The CDR3 DNA reads TGTGCCAGCAGCTCGACCCTCGGGGAAGCTTTCTTT. Translation gives CASSSTLGEAFF. The rearrangement links TRBV7-9 to TRBJ1-1; D is undetermined. Germline CDR1 is SEHNR and CDR2 is FQNEAQ (reference sequence). This CDR3 spans 12 amino acids. Trimming cost V 4 bases and J 8 bases, with 11 bases left between them.

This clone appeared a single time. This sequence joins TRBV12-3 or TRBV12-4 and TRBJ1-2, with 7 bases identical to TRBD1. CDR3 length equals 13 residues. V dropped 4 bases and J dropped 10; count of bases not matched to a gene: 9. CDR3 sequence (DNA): TGTGCCAGCAGTTCCCGAATGGGACAGCTCTACACCTTC. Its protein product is CASSSRMGQLYTF.

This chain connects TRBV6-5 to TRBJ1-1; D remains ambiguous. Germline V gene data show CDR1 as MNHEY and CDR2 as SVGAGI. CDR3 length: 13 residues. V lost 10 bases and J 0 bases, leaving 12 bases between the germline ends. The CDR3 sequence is CATRADLNTEAFF. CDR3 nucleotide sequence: TGTGCCACCCGGGCAGATTTGAACACTGAAGCTTTCTTT.

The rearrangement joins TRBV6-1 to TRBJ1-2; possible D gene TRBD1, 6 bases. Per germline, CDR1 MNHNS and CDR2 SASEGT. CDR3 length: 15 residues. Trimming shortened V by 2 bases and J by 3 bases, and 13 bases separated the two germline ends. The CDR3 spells CASSEWGHGDYGYTF. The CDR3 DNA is TGTGCCAGCAGTGAATGGGGGCACGGGGACTATGGCTACACCTTC.

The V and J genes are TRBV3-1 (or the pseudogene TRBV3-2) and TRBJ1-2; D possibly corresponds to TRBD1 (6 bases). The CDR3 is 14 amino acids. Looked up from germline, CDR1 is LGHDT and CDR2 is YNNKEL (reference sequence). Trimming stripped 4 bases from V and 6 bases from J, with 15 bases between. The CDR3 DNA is TGTGCCAGCAGCCGGAGGGGCGCAGGGGATGGCTACACCTTC. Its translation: CASSRRGAGDGYTF.

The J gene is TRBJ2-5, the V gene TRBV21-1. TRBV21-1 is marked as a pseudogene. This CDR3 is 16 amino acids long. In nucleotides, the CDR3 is TGTGCCAGCAGCAAAGAAGCTCCCCCCACAAGGGAGACCCAGTACTTC. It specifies CASSKEAPPTRETQYF.

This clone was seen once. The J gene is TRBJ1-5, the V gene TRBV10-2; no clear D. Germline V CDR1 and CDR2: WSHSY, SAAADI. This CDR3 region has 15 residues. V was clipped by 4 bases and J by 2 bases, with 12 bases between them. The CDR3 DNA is TGCGCCAGCAGTGGTCCGGGCCAGGGCAATCAGCCCCAGCATTTT. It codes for CASSGPGQGNQPQHF.

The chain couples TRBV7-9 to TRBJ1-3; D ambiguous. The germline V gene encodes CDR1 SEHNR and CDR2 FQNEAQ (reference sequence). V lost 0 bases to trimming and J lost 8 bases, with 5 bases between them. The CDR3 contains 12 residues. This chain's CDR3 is CASSLAGDTIYF. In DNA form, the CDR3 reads TGTGCCAGCAGCTTAGCTGGGGACACCATATATTTT. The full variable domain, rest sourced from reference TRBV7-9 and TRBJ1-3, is DTGVSQNPRHKITKRGQNVTFRCDPISEHNRLYWYRQTLGQGPEFLTYFQNEAQLEKSRLLSDRFSAERPKGSFSTLEIQRTEQGDSAMYLCASSLAGDTIYFGEGSWLTVV.

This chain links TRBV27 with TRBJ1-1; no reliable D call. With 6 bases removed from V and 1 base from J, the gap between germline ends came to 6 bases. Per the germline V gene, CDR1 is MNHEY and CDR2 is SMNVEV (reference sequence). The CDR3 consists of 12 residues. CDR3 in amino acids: CASRQKNTEAFF. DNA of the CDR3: TGTGCCAGCAGACAAAAGAACACTGAAGCTTTCTTT.

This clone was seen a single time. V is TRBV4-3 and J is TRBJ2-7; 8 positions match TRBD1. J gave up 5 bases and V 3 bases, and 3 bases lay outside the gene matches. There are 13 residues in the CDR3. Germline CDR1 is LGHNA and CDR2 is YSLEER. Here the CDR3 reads CASSHRGRNEQYF. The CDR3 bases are TGCGCCAGCAGCCACAGGGGGCGAAACGAGCAGTACTTC.

CDR3 DNA sequence: TGCGCCAGCACCCCGGGGGAGAATTTGAACACTGAAGCTTTCTTT. It codes for CASTPGENLNTEAFF. This sequence joins TRBV5-1 and TRBJ1-1; a possible D gene is TRBD1 (5 bases). The germline CDR1 and CDR2 sequences are SGHRS and YFSETQ. CDR3 length equals 15 residues. Trimming stripped 6 bases from V and 0 bases from J, with 15 bases between. Combining the CDR3 with reference TRBV5-1 and TRBJ1-1 gives the whole variable domain KAGVTQTPRYLIKTRGQQVTLSCSPISGHRSVSWYQQTPGQGLQFLFEYFSETQRNKGNFPGRFSGRQFSNSRSEMNVSTLELGDSALYLCASTPGENLNTEAFFGQGTRLTVV.

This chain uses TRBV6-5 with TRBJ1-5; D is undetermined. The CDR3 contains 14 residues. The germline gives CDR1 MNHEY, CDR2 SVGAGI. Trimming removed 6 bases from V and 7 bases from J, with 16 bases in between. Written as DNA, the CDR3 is TGTGCCAGCAGGGCTTATATGGACGGACAGCCCCAGCATTTT. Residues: CASRAYMDGQPQHF.

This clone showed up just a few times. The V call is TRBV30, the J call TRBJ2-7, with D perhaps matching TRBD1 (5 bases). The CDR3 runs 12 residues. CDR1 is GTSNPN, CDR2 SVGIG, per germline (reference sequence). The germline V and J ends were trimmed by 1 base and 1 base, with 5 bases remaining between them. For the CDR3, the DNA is TGTGCCTGGAGTGAGGGGTCCTACGAGCAGTACTTC. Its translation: CAWSEGSYEQYF.

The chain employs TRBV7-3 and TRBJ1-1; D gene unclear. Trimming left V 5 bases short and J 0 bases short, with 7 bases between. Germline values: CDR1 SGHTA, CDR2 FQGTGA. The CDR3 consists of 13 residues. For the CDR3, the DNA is TGTGCCAGCAGCGCCGGTATGAACACTGAAGCTTTCTTT. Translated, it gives CASSAGMNTEAFF. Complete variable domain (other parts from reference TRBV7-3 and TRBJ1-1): GAGVSQTPSNKVTEKGKYVELRCDPISGHTALYWYRQSLGQGPEFLIYFQGTGAADDSGLPNDRFFAVRPEGSVSTLKIQRTERGDSAVYLCASSAGMNTEAFFGQGTRLTVV.

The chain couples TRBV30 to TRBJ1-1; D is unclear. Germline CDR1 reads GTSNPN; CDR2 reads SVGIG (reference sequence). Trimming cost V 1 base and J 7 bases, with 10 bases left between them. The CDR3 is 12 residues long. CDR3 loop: CAWSGGGGEAFF. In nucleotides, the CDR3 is TGTGCCTGGAGTGGGGGAGGTGGTGAAGCTTTCTTT.

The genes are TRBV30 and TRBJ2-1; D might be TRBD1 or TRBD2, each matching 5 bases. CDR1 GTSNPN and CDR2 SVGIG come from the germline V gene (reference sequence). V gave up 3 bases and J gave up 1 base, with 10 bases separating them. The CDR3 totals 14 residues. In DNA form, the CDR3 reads TGTGCCTGGAGGAGGGGTGGGTCCTACAATGAGCAGTTCTTC. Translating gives CAWRRGGSYNEQFF.

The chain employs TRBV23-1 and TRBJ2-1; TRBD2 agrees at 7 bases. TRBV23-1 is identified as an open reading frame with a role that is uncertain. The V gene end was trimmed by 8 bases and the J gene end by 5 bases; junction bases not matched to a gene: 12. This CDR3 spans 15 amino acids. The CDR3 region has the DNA TGCGCCAGCCACGTGGGGGGGGAGGGAGACAATGAGCAGTTCTTC. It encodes CASHVGGEGDNEQFF.

CDR3 protein: CSGSTRGAGGNTIYF. The CDR3 DNA sequence: TGCAGCGGCTCCACGCGTGGGGCGGGAGGAAACACCATATATTTT. V and J are TRBV29-1 and TRBJ1-3, with TRBD1 as a possible D gene (5 bases). Trimming pared 7 bases from V and 4 bases from J, leaving 20 bases between. The CDR3 runs to 15 residues. Germline loops: CDR1 SQVTM, CDR2 ANQGSEA.

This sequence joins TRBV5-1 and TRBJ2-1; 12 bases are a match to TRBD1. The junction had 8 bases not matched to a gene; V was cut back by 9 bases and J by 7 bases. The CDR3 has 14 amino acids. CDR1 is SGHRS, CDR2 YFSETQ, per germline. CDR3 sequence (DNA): TGCGCCACCGGGACAGGGGGCGAAAGTAATGAGCAGTTCTTC. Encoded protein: CATGTGGESNEQFF.

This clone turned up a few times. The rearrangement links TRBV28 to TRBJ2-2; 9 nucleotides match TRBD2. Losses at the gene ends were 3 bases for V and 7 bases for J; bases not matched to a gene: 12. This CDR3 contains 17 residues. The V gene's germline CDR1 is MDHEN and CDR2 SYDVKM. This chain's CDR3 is CASSFRRRGRADGELFF. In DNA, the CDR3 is TGTGCCAGCAGTTTTAGGCGGCGCGGGAGGGCTGACGGGGAGCTGTTTTTT.